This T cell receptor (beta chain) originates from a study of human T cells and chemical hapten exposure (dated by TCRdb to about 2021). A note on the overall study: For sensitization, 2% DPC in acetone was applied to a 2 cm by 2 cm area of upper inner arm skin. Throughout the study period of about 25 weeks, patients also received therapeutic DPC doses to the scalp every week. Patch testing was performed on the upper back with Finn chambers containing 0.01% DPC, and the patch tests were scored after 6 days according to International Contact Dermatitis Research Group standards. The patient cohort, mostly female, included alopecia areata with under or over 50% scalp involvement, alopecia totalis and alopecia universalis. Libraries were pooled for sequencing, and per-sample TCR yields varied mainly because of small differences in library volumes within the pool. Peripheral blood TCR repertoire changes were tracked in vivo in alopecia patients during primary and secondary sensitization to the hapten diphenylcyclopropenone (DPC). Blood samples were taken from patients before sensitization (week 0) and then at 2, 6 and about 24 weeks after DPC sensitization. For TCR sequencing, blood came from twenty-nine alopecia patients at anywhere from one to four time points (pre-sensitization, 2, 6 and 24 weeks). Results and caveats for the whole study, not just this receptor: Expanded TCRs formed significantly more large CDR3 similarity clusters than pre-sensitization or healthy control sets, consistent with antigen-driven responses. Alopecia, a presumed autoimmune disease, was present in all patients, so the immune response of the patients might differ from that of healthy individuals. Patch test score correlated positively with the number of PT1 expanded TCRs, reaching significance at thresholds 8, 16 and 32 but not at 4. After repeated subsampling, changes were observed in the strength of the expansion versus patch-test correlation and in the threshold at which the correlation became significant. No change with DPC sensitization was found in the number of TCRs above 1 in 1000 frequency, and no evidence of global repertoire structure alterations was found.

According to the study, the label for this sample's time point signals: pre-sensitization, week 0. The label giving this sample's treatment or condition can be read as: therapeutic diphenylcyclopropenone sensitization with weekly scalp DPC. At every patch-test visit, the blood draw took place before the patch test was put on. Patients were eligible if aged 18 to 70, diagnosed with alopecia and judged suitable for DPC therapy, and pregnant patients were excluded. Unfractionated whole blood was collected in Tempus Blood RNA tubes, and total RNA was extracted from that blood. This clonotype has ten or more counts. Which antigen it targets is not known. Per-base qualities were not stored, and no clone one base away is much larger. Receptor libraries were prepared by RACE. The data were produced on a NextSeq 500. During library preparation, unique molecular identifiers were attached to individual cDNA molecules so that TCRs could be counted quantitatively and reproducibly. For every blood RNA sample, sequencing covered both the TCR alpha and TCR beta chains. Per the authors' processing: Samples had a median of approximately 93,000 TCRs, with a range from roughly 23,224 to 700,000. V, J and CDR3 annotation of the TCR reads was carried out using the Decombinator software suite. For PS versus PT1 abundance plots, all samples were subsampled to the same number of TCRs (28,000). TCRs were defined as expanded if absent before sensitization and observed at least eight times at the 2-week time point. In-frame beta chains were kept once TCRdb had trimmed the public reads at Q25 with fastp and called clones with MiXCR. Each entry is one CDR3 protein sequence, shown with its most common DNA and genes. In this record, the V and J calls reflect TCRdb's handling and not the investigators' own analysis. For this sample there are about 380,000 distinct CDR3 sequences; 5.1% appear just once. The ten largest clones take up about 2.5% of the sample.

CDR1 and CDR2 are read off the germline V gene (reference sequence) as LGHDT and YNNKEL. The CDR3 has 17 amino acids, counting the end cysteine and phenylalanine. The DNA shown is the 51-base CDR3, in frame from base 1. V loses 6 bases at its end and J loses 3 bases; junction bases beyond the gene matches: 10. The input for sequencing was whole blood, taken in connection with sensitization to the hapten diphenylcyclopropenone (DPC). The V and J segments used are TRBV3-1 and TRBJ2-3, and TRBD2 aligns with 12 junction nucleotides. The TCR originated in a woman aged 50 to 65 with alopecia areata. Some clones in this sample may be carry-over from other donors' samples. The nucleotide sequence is TGTGCCAGCAGTTCCCTTAGAGGACTAGCGGGAACAGATACGCAGTATTTT. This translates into CASSSLRGLAGTDTQYF.